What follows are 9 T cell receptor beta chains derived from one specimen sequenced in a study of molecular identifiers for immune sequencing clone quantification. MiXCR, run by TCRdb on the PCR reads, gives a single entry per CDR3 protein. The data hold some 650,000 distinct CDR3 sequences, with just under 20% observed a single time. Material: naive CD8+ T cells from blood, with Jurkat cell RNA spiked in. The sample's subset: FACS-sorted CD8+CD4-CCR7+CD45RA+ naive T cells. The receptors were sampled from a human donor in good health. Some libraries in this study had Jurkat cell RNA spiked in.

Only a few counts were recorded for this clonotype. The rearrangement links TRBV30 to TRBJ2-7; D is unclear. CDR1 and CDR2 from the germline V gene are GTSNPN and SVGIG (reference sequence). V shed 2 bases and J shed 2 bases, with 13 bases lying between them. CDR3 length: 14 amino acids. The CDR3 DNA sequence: TGTGCCTGGAGTCTTTTTGGCGGAACCTACGAGCAGTACTTC. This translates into CAWSLFGGTYEQYF.

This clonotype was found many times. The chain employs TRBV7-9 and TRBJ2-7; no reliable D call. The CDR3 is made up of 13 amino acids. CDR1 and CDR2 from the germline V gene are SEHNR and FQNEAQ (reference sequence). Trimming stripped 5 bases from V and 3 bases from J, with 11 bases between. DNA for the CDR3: TGTGCCAGCAGCCCACCAGTCCGCTACGAGCAGTACTTC. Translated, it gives CASSPPVRYEQYF.

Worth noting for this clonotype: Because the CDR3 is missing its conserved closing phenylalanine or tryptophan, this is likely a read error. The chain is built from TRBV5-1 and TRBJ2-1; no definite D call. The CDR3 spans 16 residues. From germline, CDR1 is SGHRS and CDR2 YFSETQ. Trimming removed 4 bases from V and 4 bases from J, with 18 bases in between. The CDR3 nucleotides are TGCGCCAGCAGCCCTCAGTGGGCTCGCGGTTACAATGAGCAGTTCCTC. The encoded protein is CASSPQWARGYNEQFL.

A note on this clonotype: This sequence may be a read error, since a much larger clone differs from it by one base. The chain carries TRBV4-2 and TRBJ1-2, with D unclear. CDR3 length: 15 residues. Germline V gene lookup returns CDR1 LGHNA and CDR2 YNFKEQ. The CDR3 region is CANSLGLLGIYGYTF. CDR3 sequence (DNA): TGTGCCAACAGCCTGGGCCTCCTGGGGATCTATGGCTACACCTTC.

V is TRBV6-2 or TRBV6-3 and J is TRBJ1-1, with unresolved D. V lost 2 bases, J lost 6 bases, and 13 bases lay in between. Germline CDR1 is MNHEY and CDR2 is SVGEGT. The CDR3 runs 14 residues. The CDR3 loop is CASSYSWAVAEAFF. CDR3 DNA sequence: TGTGCCAGCAGTTACAGTTGGGCAGTCGCTGAAGCTTTCTTT.

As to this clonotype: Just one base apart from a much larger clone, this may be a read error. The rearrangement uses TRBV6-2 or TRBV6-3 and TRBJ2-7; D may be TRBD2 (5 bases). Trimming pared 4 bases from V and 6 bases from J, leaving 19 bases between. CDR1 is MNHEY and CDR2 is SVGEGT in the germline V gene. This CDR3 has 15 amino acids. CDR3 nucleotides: TGTGCCAGCAGTTCGCCGGGAACCATCTCCGTCGAGCAGTACTTC. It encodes CASSSPGTISVEQYF.

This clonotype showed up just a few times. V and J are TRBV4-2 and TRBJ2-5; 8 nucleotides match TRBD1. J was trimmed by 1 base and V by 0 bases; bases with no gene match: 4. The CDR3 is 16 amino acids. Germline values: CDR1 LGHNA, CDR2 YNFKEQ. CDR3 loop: CASSQEDRAIQETQYF. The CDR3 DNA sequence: TGTGCCAGCAGCCAAGAGGACAGGGCGATCCAAGAGACCCAGTACTTC.

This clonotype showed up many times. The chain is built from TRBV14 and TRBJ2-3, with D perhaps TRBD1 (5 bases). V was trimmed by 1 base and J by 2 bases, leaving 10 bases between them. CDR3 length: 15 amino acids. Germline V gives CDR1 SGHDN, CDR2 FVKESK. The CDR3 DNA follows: TGTGCCAGCAGCCAAGGGCCAGGGCACACAGATACGCAGTATTTT. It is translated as CASSQGPGHTDTQYF.

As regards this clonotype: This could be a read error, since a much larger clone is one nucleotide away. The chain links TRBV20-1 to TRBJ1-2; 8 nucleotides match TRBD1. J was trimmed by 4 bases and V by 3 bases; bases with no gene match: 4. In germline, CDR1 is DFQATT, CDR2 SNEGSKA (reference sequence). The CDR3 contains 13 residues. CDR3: CSARDREGYGYTF. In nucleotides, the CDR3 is TGCAGTGCTAGGGACAGGGAGGGCTATGGCTACACCTTC.